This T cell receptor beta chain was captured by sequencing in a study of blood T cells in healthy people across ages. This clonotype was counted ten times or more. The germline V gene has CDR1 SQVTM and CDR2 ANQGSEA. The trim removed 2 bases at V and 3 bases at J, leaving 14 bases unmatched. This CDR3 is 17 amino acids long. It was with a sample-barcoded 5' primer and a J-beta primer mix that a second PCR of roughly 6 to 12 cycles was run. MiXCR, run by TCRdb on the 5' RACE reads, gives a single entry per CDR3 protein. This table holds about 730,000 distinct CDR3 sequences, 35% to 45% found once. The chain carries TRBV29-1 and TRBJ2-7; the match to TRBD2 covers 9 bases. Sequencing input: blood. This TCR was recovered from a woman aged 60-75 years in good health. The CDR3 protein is CSVENRAAGGFDYEQYF. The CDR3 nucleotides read TGCAGCGTTGAAAACAGAGCAGCGGGAGGTTTTGACTACGAGCAGTACTTC.